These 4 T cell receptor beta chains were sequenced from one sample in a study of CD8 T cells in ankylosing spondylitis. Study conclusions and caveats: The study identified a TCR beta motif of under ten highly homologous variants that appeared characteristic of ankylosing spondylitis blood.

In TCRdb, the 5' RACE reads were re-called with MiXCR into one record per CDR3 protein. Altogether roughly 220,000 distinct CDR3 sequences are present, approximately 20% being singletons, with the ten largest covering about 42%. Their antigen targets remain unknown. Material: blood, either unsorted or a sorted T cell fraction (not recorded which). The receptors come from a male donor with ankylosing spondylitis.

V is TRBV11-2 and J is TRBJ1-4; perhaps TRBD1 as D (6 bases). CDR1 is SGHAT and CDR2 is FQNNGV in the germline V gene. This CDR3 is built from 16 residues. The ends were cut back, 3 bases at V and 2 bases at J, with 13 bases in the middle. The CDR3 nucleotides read TGTGCCAGCAGCTTCCCGACCCAGGGGACTAATGAAAAACTGTTTTTT. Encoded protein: CASSFPTQGTNEKLFF.

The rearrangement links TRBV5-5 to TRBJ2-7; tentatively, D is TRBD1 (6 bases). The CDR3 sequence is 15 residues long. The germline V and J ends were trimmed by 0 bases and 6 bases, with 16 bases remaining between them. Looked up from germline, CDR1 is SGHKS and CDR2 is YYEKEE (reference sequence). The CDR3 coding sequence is TGTGCCAGCAGCTTGGCCTTTTCGGACAGCCCCGAGCAGTACTTC. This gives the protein CASSLAFSDSPEQYF.

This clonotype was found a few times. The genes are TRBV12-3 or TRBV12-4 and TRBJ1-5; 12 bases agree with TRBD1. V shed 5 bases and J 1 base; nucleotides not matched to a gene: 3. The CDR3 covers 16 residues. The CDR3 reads CASSEGQGASNQPQHF. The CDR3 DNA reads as TGTGCCAGCAGTGAGGGACAGGGGGCGAGCAATCAGCCCCAGCATTTT.

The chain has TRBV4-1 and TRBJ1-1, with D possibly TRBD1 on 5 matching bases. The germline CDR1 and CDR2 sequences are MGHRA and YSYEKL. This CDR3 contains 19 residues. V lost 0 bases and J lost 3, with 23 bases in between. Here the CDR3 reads CASSQDVFRQGPQDTEAFF. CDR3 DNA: TGCGCCAGCAGCCAAGATGTTTTCAGGCAGGGACCCCAAGACACTGAAGCTTTCTTT.